Listed here are 24 T cell receptor beta chains from one sample, sequenced in a study of control samples from healthy donors and cancer patients (TCRdb year 2020). Library preparation was by the immunoSEQ multiplex PCR assay. TCRdb's version of the immuneACCESS table is confined to in-frame rearrangements and falls short of the full clone set. An unresolved V gene accounts for under half of the shortfall where checked; the remainder is of unknown origin. This sample gives 190,000 or so clones in total; around 93% of them show up just once. Clones ranked in the top ten supply about 1.5% of the sample. Specimen: blood. The origin of the receptors is a man aged 18 to 30 in good health.

This clone was seen a few times. The chain is built from TRBV18 and TRBJ1-2; D gene uncertain. Germline V gene data show CDR1 as KGHSH and CDR2 as LQKENI. V was trimmed by 1 base and J by 6 bases, leaving 9 bases between them. The CDR3 totals 13 residues. The CDR3 DNA follows: TGTGCCAGCTCACCACGTGTCCAGGATGGCTACACCTTC. It specifies CASSPRVQDGYTF.

The chain recombines TRBV2 with TRBJ1-5, with a weak D call TRBD1 (6 bases). The germline gives CDR1 SNHLY, CDR2 FYNNEI. Trimming took off 2 bases at V and 4 bases at J, with 9 bases between the two ends. This CDR3 has 14 amino acids. CDR3 sequence reads: CASSERTENQPQHF. The CDR3 DNA reads as TGTGCCAGCAGTGAAAGGACAGAAAATCAGCCCCAGCATTTT.

This clone was counted a single time. For the CDR3, the DNA is TGCAGTGCTAGTCGGTCCGGGGGCAGCTCCTACAATGAGCAGTTCTTC. Translated, it gives CSASRSGGSSYNEQFF. The rearrangement uses TRBV20-1 and TRBJ2-1; D possibly uses TRBD1 or TRBD2 (6 bases each). V was trimmed by 3 bases and J by 0 bases, leaving 15 bases between them. CDR3 length equals 16 residues. Per the germline V gene, CDR1 is DFQATT and CDR2 is SNEGSKA (reference sequence).

The V and J genes are TRBV5-1 and TRBJ2-1; 11 bases are a match to TRBD2. Germline CDR1 is SGHRS and CDR2 is YFSETQ. Trimming took 2 bases from V and 5 from J; bases not matched to a gene: 15. The CDR3 is 19 residues long. DNA of the CDR3: TGCGCCAGCAGCTTCCGGGGGCTAGCGGGGGGCGCCCCCCACAATGAGCAGTTCTTC. Its translation is CASSFRGLAGGAPHNEQFF.

This chain connects TRBV30 to TRBJ1-5, with 7 bases lining up with TRBD1. Looked up from germline, CDR1 is GTSNPN and CDR2 is SVGIG (reference sequence). With V trimmed by 0 bases and J by 4 bases, 9 bases remained unmatched. This CDR3 comprises 16 residues. The CDR3 loop is CAWSVPTGQINQPQHF. Written as DNA, the CDR3 is TGTGCCTGGAGTGTCCCGACGGGACAGATTAATCAGCCCCAGCATTTT.

The chain employs TRBV12-3 or TRBV12-4 and TRBJ2-5, with D tentatively TRBD1 (7 bases). This CDR3 is built from 13 residues. V was cut by 6 bases and J by 5 bases, with 13 bases left in between. The CDR3 nucleotides are TGTGCCAGCAGGACGACAGGGAGGGAGACCCAGTACTTC. This gives the protein CASRTTGRETQYF.

The count of this clone is one. The chain couples TRBV12-5 to TRBJ1-3, with 10 positions matching TRBD1. CDR1 is LGHNT, CDR2 FRNRAP, per germline. With 2 bases clipped from V and 0 bases from J, the junction kept 7 bases outside the gene matches. There are 18 residues in the CDR3. Here the CDR3 reads CASGLPRTGGISGNTIYF. CDR3 DNA: TGTGCTAGTGGTTTGCCCCGGACAGGGGGAATCTCTGGAAACACCATATATTTT. The variable domain in full, completed from reference TRBV12-5 and TRBJ1-3, reads DARVTQTPRHKVTEMGQEVTMRCQPILGHNTVFWYRQTMMQGLELLAYFRNRAPLDDSGMPKDRFSAEMPDATLATLKIQPSEPRDSAVYFCASGLPRTGGISGNTIYFGEGSWLTVV.

This chain joins TRBV13 and TRBJ2-3, with D unclear. The V end was cut by 1 base, the J end by 1 base, with 15 bases between. Germline assignment: CDR1 PRHDT and CDR2 FYEKMQ (reference sequence). CDR3 size: 17 residues. The CDR3 reads CASSLVEGPSGTDTQYF. In DNA form, the CDR3 reads TGTGCCAGCAGCTTAGTCGAAGGTCCTTCGGGCACAGATACGCAGTATTTT.

This rearrangement joins TRBV3-1 (or the pseudogene TRBV3-2) to TRBJ2-1; D is undetermined. The CDR3 totals 11 residues. Germline CDR1 and CDR2: LGHDT and YNNKEL (reference sequence). Trimming left V 1 base short and J 8 bases short, with 3 bases between. This CDR3 is CASSQVHEQFF. The CDR3, as DNA: TGTGCCAGCAGCCAAGTTCATGAGCAGTTCTTC.

The chain links TRBV28 to TRBJ1-5; D possibly corresponds to TRBD1 (5 bases). V shed 8 bases and J shed 5 bases, with 10 bases lying between them. The CDR3 has 12 residues. Germline CDR1 is MDHEN and CDR2 is SYDVKM. CDR3 nucleotide sequence: TGTGCCAGCGGGGGGAGCCATCAGCCCCAGCATTTT. Protein: CASGGSHQPQHF.

V gene TRBV15 combines with J gene TRBJ1-5, with D perhaps matching TRBD1 (5 bases). Germline CDR1 is LNHNV and CDR2 is YYDKDF (reference sequence). This CDR3 has 12 amino acids. V lost 3 bases and J 6 bases, leaving 6 bases between the germline ends. CDR3 sequence: CATSSRGQPQHF. The CDR3 bases are TGTGCCACCAGCAGTAGGGGTCAGCCCCAGCATTTT.

Only one count was recorded for this clone. This rearrangement joins TRBV2 to TRBJ1-2; D is uncertain. Germline CDR1 SNHLY, CDR2 FYNNEI. The CDR3 runs 16 residues. The germline V and J ends were trimmed by 2 bases and 8 bases, with 21 bases remaining between them. The DNA of the CDR3 is TGTGCCAGCAGTGAACACACAGAGAACGACTTAAGGGGCTACACCTTC. It translates to CASSEHTENDLRGYTF.

The V call is TRBV5-1, the J call TRBJ2-7; 10 nucleotides agree with TRBD1. The CDR3 totals 14 residues. The V and J ends lost 3 bases and 3 bases, in that order; junction bases with no gene match: 3. Germline loops: CDR1 SGHRS, CDR2 YFSETQ. CDR3 protein: CASSWTGGSYEQYF. In nucleotides, the CDR3 is TGCGCCAGCAGCTGGACAGGGGGAAGCTACGAGCAGTACTTC.

J is TRBJ1-1 and V is TRBV28, with a possible D match to TRBD1 (6 bases). CDR3 length: 13 amino acids. Deletions cut 3 bases from V and 11 bases from J, with 16 bases between. CDR1 is MDHEN and CDR2 is SYDVKM in the germline V gene. The CDR3 reads CASSFTQGRGAFF. The CDR3 nucleotides read TGTGCCAGCAGTTTCACCCAGGGTAGGGGGGCTTTCTTT.

The chain's CDR3 is CASSSGQGGNQPQHF. Written as DNA, the CDR3 is TGTGCCAGCTCTTCCGGGCAGGGTGGCAATCAGCCCCAGCATTTT. The chain recombines TRBV18 with TRBJ1-5, with a tentative D call TRBD1 (5 bases). There are 15 residues in the CDR3. Germline lookup yields CDR1 KGHSH and CDR2 LQKENI. V dropped 6 bases and J dropped 2 bases, with 14 bases sitting between them.

The chain combines TRBV5-6 with TRBJ2-7; no clear D. Per the germline V gene, CDR1 is SGHDT and CDR2 is YYEEEE. This CDR3 region has 14 residues. V was clipped by 0 bases and J by 3 bases, with 10 bases between them. The CDR3 nucleotides read TGTGCCAGCAGCTTGGGTGGGCGAGACTACGAGCAGTACTTC. Translating gives CASSLGGRDYEQYF.

The CDR3 spells CASSQRQGDSPLHF. The CDR3 DNA is TGTGCCAGCAGCCAGCGACAGGGCGATTCACCCCTCCACTTT. The chain links TRBV3-1 (or the pseudogene TRBV3-2) to TRBJ1-6; 7 nucleotides align to TRBD1. V shed 3 bases, J shed 8 bases, and the junction held 4 bases outside the gene matches. This CDR3 region has 14 residues. Germline lookup yields CDR1 LGHDT and CDR2 YNNKEL (reference sequence).

This chain connects TRBV5-4 to TRBJ2-2; D may be TRBD2 (5 bases). Germline CDR1 is SGHNT and CDR2 is YYREEE (reference sequence). This CDR3 contains 13 residues. Deletions cut 0 bases from V and 7 bases from J, with 7 bases between. The CDR3 spells CASSLDGIGELFF. The DNA of the CDR3 is TGTGCCAGCAGCTTGGACGGGATCGGGGAGCTGTTTTTT.

The V call is TRBV5-6, the J call TRBJ2-7; D gene uncertain. The V end was cut by 4 bases, the J end by 3 bases, with 11 bases between. This CDR3 has 13 amino acids. Germline CDR1 and CDR2: SGHDT and YYEEEE. CDR3 coding DNA: TGTGCCAGCAGCCCCCCGGGTCACTACGAGCAGTACTTC. Translating gives CASSPPGHYEQYF.

This CDR3 reads CASSSPGRGTYEQYF. In nucleotides, the CDR3 is TGTGCCAGCAGCTCCCCTGGGCGGGGGACCTACGAGCAGTACTTC. V and J are TRBV7-8 and TRBJ2-7, with 7 bases matching TRBD2. The V gene's germline CDR1 is SGHVS and CDR2 FQNEAQ. Trimming removed 4 bases from V and 2 bases from J; junction bases left unmatched: 8. The CDR3 consists of 15 residues.

The chain employs TRBV19 and TRBJ2-2; D perhaps matches TRBD1 (6 bases). The germline gives CDR1 LNHDA, CDR2 SQIVND (reference sequence). V gave up 4 bases and J gave up 6 bases, with 15 bases separating them. The CDR3 extends over 15 amino acids. The CDR3 protein is CASSRRYRVSGELFF. The CDR3, as DNA: TGTGCCAGTAGTAGACGATACAGGGTCTCCGGGGAGCTGTTTTTT.

The gene calls are TRBV7-9 and TRBJ2-7; 7 nucleotides align to TRBD1. Trimming removed 5 bases from V and 1 base from J; junction bases left unmatched: 5. The V gene's germline CDR1 is SEHNR and CDR2 FQNEAQ (reference sequence). This CDR3 region has 14 residues. The CDR3 coding sequence is TGTGCCAGCAGCCCGGGACAGAAATCCTACGAGCAGTACTTC. Its translation: CASSPGQKSYEQYF.

The chain recombines TRBV19 with TRBJ1-5; no clear D gene. The CDR3 has 16 amino acids. With 2 bases removed from V and 0 bases from J, the gap between germline ends came to 11 bases. The V gene's germline CDR1 is LNHDA and CDR2 SQIVND (reference sequence). CDR3 protein: CASSISGPYSNQPQHF. The CDR3 DNA reads TGTGCCAGTAGTATATCTGGGCCTTATAGCAATCAGCCCCAGCATTTT. Combining the CDR3 with reference TRBV19 and TRBJ1-5 gives the whole variable domain DGGITQSPKYLFRKEGQNVTLSCEQNLNHDAMYWYRQDPGQGLRLIYYSQIVNDFQKGDIAEGYSVSREKKESFPLTVTSAQKNPTAFYLCASSISGPYSNQPQHFGDGTRLSIL.

This chain joins TRBV2 and TRBJ2-1; the match to TRBD2 covers 8 bases. The junction had 4 bases not matched to a gene; V was cut back by 6 bases and J by 3 bases. The germline V gene has CDR1 SNHLY and CDR2 FYNNEI. CDR3 size: 14 residues. The CDR3 DNA reads TGTGCCAGCAGCGCCGGGACTAGCTACAATGAGCAGTTCTTC. As protein: CASSAGTSYNEQFF.